Sequencing of this TCR beta chain was carried out in a study of cytomegalovirus exposure and HLA in healthy donors. Study-wide results and caveats: Overall, under 200 TCR beta chains were annotated as cytomegalovirus-associated. A later look showed TCR association rates differing by HLA locus, highest for DRB1 and lowest for HLA-C. Most TCR sequences proved rare, with some public TCRs found in many donors.

Germline V gene data show CDR1 as SGHRS and CDR2 as YFSETQ. The trim removed 0 bases at V and 7 bases at J, leaving 11 bases unmatched. The CDR3 covers 18 residues. Researchers ran the PCR with 60 Vbeta and 13 Jbeta primers. Clones were read by immunoSEQ multiplex PCR, and TCRdb kept only the in-frame ones, dropping some. This sample's table reports 75,000 to 85,000 clones. In regard to this clone: Its antigen is still unknown.

The sequenced sample consisted of PBMCs. The TCR originated in a man in his late teens or twenties in good health and CMV-seropositive. The chain couples TRBV5-1 to TRBJ2-1; 12 bases are shared with TRBD2. For the CDR3, the DNA is TGCGCCAGCAGCTTGGAGGGAATCCTAGCGGGAGGGATGAATGAGCAGTTCTTC. Protein: CASSLEGILAGGMNEQFF. Full variable domain (outside the CDR3, taken from reference TRBV5-1 and TRBJ2-1): KAGVTQTPRYLIKTRGQQVTLSCSPISGHRSVSWYQQTPGQGLQFLFEYFSETQRNKGNFPGRFSGRQFSNSRSEMNVSTLELGDSALYLCASSLEGILAGGMNEQFFGPGTRLTVL.